The rows below give T cell receptor beta chains drawn from one sample of a study of T cells in Graves' hyperthyroidism and ophthalmopathy. TCRdb used MiXCR to reprocess the multiplex PCR reads, holding one entry per CDR3 protein. Here the sample spans roughly 740,000 distinct CDR3 sequences, about a sixth being singletons. Sequencing input: blood. The receptors derive from a man aged 18 to 30 with Graves' hyperthyroidism. CDR3s include the opening cysteine and the closing phenylalanine or tryptophan. Each record gives: V gene, J gene, clone size, D gene, CDR3 protein, CDR3 DNA. A D gene is named only where the DNA matches it firmly. Clone size, where shown, is once, few, many, or a class for clones that have expanded.

TRBV24-1	TRBJ1-2	many	TRBD1	CATSGDRGSYTF	TGTGCCACCAGTGGGGACAGGGGGAGCTACACCTTC
TRBV28	TRBJ2-3	many	-	CASPQGREPGDTQYF	TGTGCCAGCCCACAGGGGCGGGAGCCCGGGGATACGCAGTATTTT
TRBV7-6	TRBJ1-5	few	-	CASSLGAGQPQHF	TGTGCCAGCAGCTTGGGGGCAGGTCAGCCCCAGCATTTT
TRBV28	TRBJ1-6	many	-	CASSLFSSYNSPLHF	TGTGCCAGCAGTTTATTCAGCTCCTATAATTCACCCCTCCACTTT
TRBV2	TRBJ1-2	many	TRBD1	CASSPGTGEGYTF	TGTGCCAGCAGCCCCGGGACAGGGGAAGGCTACACCTTC
TRBV11-1	TRBJ2-5	many	TRBD1	CASSLVTGGSETQYF	TGTGCCAGCAGCTTAGTCACAGGGGGCTCGGAGACCCAGTACTTC
TRBV3-1	TRBJ2-5	many	TRBD1	CASSQSQGVETQYF	TGTGCCAGCAGCCAATCACAGGGGGTAGAGACCCAGTACTTC
TRBV18	TRBJ1-2	many	-	CASSPAGGDYGYTF	TGTGCCAGCTCACCGGCGGGGGGGGACTATGGCTACACCTTC
TRBV20-1	TRBJ2-3	-	TRBD2	CSASTAGDRDDTQYF	TGCAGTGCTAGTACCGCGGGAGATAGGGATGATACGCAGTATTTT
TRBV20-1	TRBJ2-7	few	-	CSASATGLGSYEQYF	TGCAGTGCTAGCGCGACAGGACTAGGGTCCTACGAGCAGTACTTC
TRBV4-1	TRBJ2-7	-	-	CASSQGSKGSNEQYF	TGCGCCAGCAGCCAAGGCTCGAAAGGGTCCAACGAGCAGTACTTC
TRBV28	TRBJ1-5	-	-	CASEGSSSQPQHF	TGTGCCAGCGAGGGCAGCTCGTCTCAGCCCCAGCATTTT
TRBV20-1	TRBJ2-3	few	TRBD2	CSARQAGAGDTQYF	TGCAGTGCTCGGCAGGCGGGAGCGGGAGATACGCAGTATTTT
TRBV7-3	TRBJ2-1	-	TRBD2	CASSLGGGRATEQFF	TGTGCCAGCAGCTTAGGGGGCGGGAGGGCGACTGAGCAGTTCTTC
TRBV29-1	TRBJ2-7	few	-	CSVAGTVDSYEQYF	TGCAGCGTCGCCGGGACGGTTGACTCCTACGAGCAGTACTTC
TRBV20-1	TRBJ2-7	once	TRBD2	CSAPPIGLAGGGEQYF	TGCAGTGCTCCACCCATCGGACTAGCGGGAGGCGGCGAGCAGTACTTC
TRBV6-2/TRBV6-3	TRBJ2-7	-	-	CASSRRGVSYEQYF	TGTGCCAGCAGCCGCCGCGGGGTCTCCTACGAGCAGTACTTC
TRBV15	TRBJ2-3	many	TRBD2	CATSRPAGASTDTQYF	TGTGCCACCAGCAGGCCAGCGGGGGCTAGCACAGATACGCAGTATTTT
TRBV5-8	TRBJ2-1	-	TRBD2	CASSLGFGGSSYNEQFF	TGTGCCAGCAGCTTGGGTTTTGGCGGGAGTAGTTACAATGAGCAGTTCTTC
TRBV28	TRBJ1-2	many	TRBD1	CASRPPGQRYGYTF	TGTGCCAGCCGACCGCCGGGACAGCGATATGGCTACACCTTC
TRBV10-1	TRBJ2-3	many	TRBD1	CASSGRGGDTQYF	TGCGCCAGCAGTGGTCGAGGGGGCGATACGCAGTATTTT
TRBV4-1	TRBJ2-3	many	-	CASSQDGRTTDTQYF	TGCGCCAGCAGCCAAGATGGCCGCACCACAGATACGCAGTATTTT
TRBV29-1	TRBJ2-7	few	-	CSVVGVGEQYF	TGCAGCGTTGTTGGGGTCGGGGAGCAGTACTTC
TRBV5-4	TRBJ2-6	-	-	CASSGRQQGRAGANVLTF	TGTGCCAGCAGCGGGCGGCAACAGGGTCGGGCTGGGGCCAACGTCCTGACTTTC
TRBV20-1	TRBJ2-1	few	-	CSAKSGAYNEQFF	TGCAGTGCTAAATCCGGGGCTTACAATGAGCAGTTCTTC
TRBV3-1	TRBJ1-5	many	-	CASSPSFFNQPQHF	TGTGCCAGCAGCCCAAGCTTCTTCAATCAGCCCCAGCATTTT
TRBV10-3	TRBJ2-2	-	TRBD1	CAISGTGGAGELFF	TGTGCCATCAGTGGGACAGGGGGAGCCGGGGAGCTGTTTTTT
TRBV7-9	TRBJ1-5	few	TRBD1	CASSSTGAGAFEEPQHF	TGTGCCAGCAGCTCGACAGGGGCCGGGGCTTTCGAAGAGCCCCAGCATTTT
TRBV10-3	TRBJ1-2	few	-	CAISLAGAEGYTF	TGTGCCATCAGCCTCGCCGGGGCGGAAGGCTACACCTTC
TRBV2	TRBJ2-4	-	-	CASSVTDGNIQYF	TGTGCCAGCAGTGTAACTGACGGAAACATTCAGTACTTC
TRBV2	TRBJ1-1	many	TRBD1	CASRERQGIEAFF	TGTGCCAGCAGGGAGAGACAGGGGATTGAAGCTTTCTTT
TRBV6-1	TRBJ2-1	many	TRBD2	CASNELASSYNEQFF	TGTGCCAGCAACGAACTAGCGAGCTCCTACAATGAGCAGTTCTTC
TRBV30	TRBJ1-2	-	TRBD1	CAWSVRQGEVTNYGYTF	TGTGCCTGGAGTGTCAGGCAGGGGGAAGTAACGAACTATGGCTACACCTTC
TRBV20-1	TRBJ2-7	many	TRBD2	CSARDPGLAGATGEQYF	TGCAGTGCTAGAGACCCGGGACTAGCGGGAGCAACGGGGGAGCAGTACTTC
TRBV5-1	TRBJ2-7	-	-	CASSREEGAYEQYF	TGCGCCAGCAGCAGAGAGGAAGGGGCCTACGAGCAGTACTTC
TRBV11-3	TRBJ2-1	-	-	CASSLDGVNNEQFF	TGTGCCAGCAGCTTAGATGGGGTCAACAATGAGCAGTTCTTC
TRBV7-3	TRBJ2-3	few	-	CASSLRGPRDDTQYF	TGTGCCAGCAGCTTACGGGGGCCCCGGGATGATACGCAGTATTTT
TRBV9	TRBJ2-1	few	TRBD2	CASSVLAGEGEQFF	TGTGCCAGCAGCGTCTTAGCGGGAGAAGGAGAGCAGTTCTTC
TRBV6-1	TRBJ1-5	-	-	CASGGQVGQPQHF	TGTGCCAGCGGAGGCCAGGTGGGACAGCCCCAGCATTTT
TRBV4-1	TRBJ1-1	once	TRBD1	CASSQRQGVDTEAFF	TGCGCCAGCAGCCAACGACAGGGTGTGGACACTGAAGCTTTCTTT
TRBV28	TRBJ2-1	-	TRBD2	CASRGGDSRNEQFF	TGTGCCAGCAGGGGGGGGGACTCTCGCAATGAGCAGTTCTTC
TRBV7-8	TRBJ2-7	few	-	CASSPPQGLSYEQYF	TGTGCCAGCAGCCCACCCCAGGGTCTTTCCTACGAGCAGTACTTC
TRBV10-3	TRBJ1-2	few	-	CAISESRGYYTF	TGTGCCATCAGTGAGTCGAGGGGATACTACACCTTC
TRBV7-9	TRBJ2-5	many	-	CASSSPSRENRETQYF	TGTGCCAGCAGCTCACCTTCCCGGGAGAACAGAGAGACCCAGTACTTC
TRBV7-9	TRBJ2-2	many	-	CASTRGGVPTGELFF	TGTGCCAGCACCCGAGGGGGGGTCCCCACCGGGGAGCTGTTTTTT
TRBV10-1	TRBJ2-2	-	TRBD2	CASQAGVNTGELFF	TGCGCCAGCCAAGCGGGAGTGAACACCGGGGAGCTGTTTTTT
TRBV3-1	TRBJ2-3	few	TRBD2	CASSQGGRGRATDTQYF	TGTGCCAGCAGCCAAGGGGGGCGCGGGAGGGCCACAGATACGCAGTATTTT
TRBV27	TRBJ2-5	few	-	CASSNGGQTQYF	TGTGCCAGCAGTAATGGTGGTCAGACCCAGTACTTC
TRBV7-2	TRBJ2-5	few	TRBD2	CASRPSGGVRETQYF	TGTGCCAGCAGACCTAGCGGGGGGGTGAGGGAGACCCAGTACTTC
TRBV5-1	TRBJ1-1	many	TRBD1	CASSLPRDRVSWNTEAFF	TGCGCCAGCAGCCTACCAAGGGACAGGGTGTCTTGGAACACTGAAGCTTTCTTT
TRBV6-5	TRBJ2-1	-	TRBD2	CASSYRASGWNHEQFF	TGTGCCAGCAGTTATCGGGCTAGCGGGTGGAACCATGAGCAGTTCTTC
TRBV7-9	TRBJ2-7	-	TRBD2	CASSSLAGGPSEQYF	TGTGCCAGCAGCTCTCTAGCGGGAGGGCCCAGTGAGCAGTACTTC
TRBV7-9	TRBJ2-7	many	TRBD2	CASSLSEGTSGWEQYF	TGTGCCAGCAGCCTTTCCGAAGGGACTAGCGGGTGGGAGCAGTACTTC
TRBV7-2	TRBJ2-5	few	-	CASSSAGSQETQYF	TGTGCCAGCAGCTCCGCAGGGAGTCAAGAGACCCAGTACTTC
TRBV7-3	TRBJ1-2	-	-	CASSLIAGAESGYTF	TGTGCCAGCAGCTTAATCGCTGGGGCGGAGTCGGGCTACACCTTC